The source of this TCR beta chain is a study of blood T cell repertoires in COVID-19. Study background: The United States, Italy and Spain supplied acute and convalescent COVID-19 samples. In each case, the material was cDNA or gDNA derived from T cells, B-cell-depleted T cells, or PBMCs.

Patients in Seattle were enrolled during active infection, then followed longitudinally. Original processing methods: Amplification of reference gene primers was used by the study to estimate nucleated cell counts. The method was immunoSEQ multiplex PCR; TCRdb's version includes in-frame clones alone and lacks a portion of them. That table is the source of V, J and clone size, and D and trimming were worked out from the DNA. The table records 250,000 to 350,000 clones, around nine tenths of them present only once. Losses at the gene ends were 0 bases for V and 3 bases for J; bases not matched to a gene: 3. Germline-derived CDR1 and CDR2 are SGHDT and YYEEEE. CDR3 length: 16 amino acids.

The receptor was derived from a woman younger than 45 with COVID-19, enrolled during active disease. This rearrangement joins TRBV5-6 to TRBJ2-1; 10 bases are shared with TRBD2. The sequenced sample was peripheral blood. CDR3 region: CASSLVASGSYNEQFF. The CDR3 DNA reads TGTGCCAGCAGCTTGGTGGCTAGCGGGAGCTACAATGAGCAGTTCTTC.